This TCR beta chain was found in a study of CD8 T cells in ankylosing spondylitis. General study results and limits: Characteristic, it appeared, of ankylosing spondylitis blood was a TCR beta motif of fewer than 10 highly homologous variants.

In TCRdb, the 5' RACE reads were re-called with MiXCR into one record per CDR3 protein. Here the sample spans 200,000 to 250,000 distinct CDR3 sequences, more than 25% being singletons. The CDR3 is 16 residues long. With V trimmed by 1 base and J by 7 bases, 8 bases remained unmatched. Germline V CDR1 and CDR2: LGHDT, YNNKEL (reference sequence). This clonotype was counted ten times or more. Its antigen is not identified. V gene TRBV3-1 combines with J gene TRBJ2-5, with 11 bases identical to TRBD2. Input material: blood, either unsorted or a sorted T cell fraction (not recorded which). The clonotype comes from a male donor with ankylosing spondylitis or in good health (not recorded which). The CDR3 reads CASSQGLAGSDWTQYF. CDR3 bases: TGTGCCAGCAGCCAAGGACTAGCGGGATCCGATTGGACCCAGTACTTC.